A selection of T cell receptor beta chains follows, all from one sample in a study of cytomegalovirus exposure and HLA in healthy donors. TCRdb's table, derived via immunoSEQ multiplex PCR, lists solely in-frame clones and lacks some. The sample lists some 100,000 clones, roughly 86% occurring once. The sequenced sample consisted of PBMCs. The receptors shown here come from a man aged 18 to 30 in good health and CMV-seronegative. Each CDR3 is given with its conserved first and last residue. A D gene is named only where the DNA matches it firmly. The listing skips clone size in some rows; elsewhere it reads once, few, many or a size class.

TRBV30	NA	NA	TRBJ2-1	CAWDTRSYNEQFF	TGTGCCTGGGACACCCGCTCCTACAATGAGCAGTTCTTC
TRBV27	NA	once	TRBJ1-5	CASSLMPSANQPQHF	TGTGCCAGCAGTTTAATGCCCAGCGCCAATCAGCCCCAGCATTTT
TRBV9	NA	NA	TRBJ2-7	CASSPPTGTYEQYF	TGTGCCAGCAGCCCGCCGACAGGAACCTACGAGCAGTACTTC
TRBV19	NA	NA	TRBJ1-1	CASSIGISTAFF	TGTGCCAGTAGTATCGGGATTTCGACAGCTTTCTTT
TRBV25-1	TRBD1	NA	TRBJ2-2	CASSPRRQGDTGELFF	TGTGCCAGCAGTCCAAGGCGGCAGGGGGACACCGGGGAGCTGTTTTTT
TRBV19	NA	NA	TRBJ2-1	CASSIDASLGKNEQFF	TGTGCCAGTAGTATAGATGCCTCACTAGGGAAGAATGAGCAGTTCTTC
TRBV30	NA	NA	TRBJ1-4	CAWRAGSINEKLFF	TGTGCCTGGAGGGCCGGGTCAATTAATGAAAAACTGTTTTTT
TRBV12-5	NA	once	TRBJ2-4	CASGLSGGNIQYF	TGTGCTAGTGGTTTGTCCGGGGGAAACATTCAGTACTTC
TRBV7-9	TRBD1	NA	TRBJ2-7	CASSTATGFAEQYF	TGTGCCAGCAGCACGGCGACAGGGTTCGCCGAGCAGTACTTC
TRBV2	TRBD2	once	TRBJ2-4	CASSVAGGLAKNIQYF	TGTGCCAGCAGTGTAGCGGGGGGGCTAGCCAAAAACATTCAGTACTTC
TRBV7-9	TRBD1	NA	TRBJ1-1	CASSSRTGATEAFF	TGTGCCAGCAGCTCACGGACAGGGGCGACTGAAGCTTTCTTT
TRBV7-9	NA	NA	TRBJ2-7	CASSLEGRNPYEQYF	TGTGCCAGCAGCTTAGAGGGGCGGAACCCCTACGAGCAGTACTTC
TRBV30	NA	few	TRBJ1-1	CAAHRATEAFF	TGTGCAGCGCACAGGGCCACTGAAGCTTTCTTT